Each of the 13 T cell receptor beta chains below was sequenced from the same sample in a study of early T cells in non-severe SARS-CoV-2 infection. TCRdb reprocessed the 5' RACE reads with MiXCR, giving one entry per CDR3 protein. The sample lists 88,000 or so distinct CDR3 sequences, 14% to 15% seen once, with less than 7% in the top ten. What was sequenced was whole blood. The origin of the receptors is an adult who was a healthcare worker with PCR-confirmed SARS-CoV-2 infection or an uninfected control (not recorded which).

This clonotype was seen a few times. V is TRBV19 and J is TRBJ2-7; D is undetermined. The V end lost 7 bases, the J end lost 2 bases, and 9 bases lay between the germline ends. From germline, CDR1 is LNHDA and CDR2 SQIVND (reference sequence). The CDR3 is made up of 12 amino acids. The CDR3 reads CASNEATYEQYF. CDR3 DNA: TGTGCCAGTAATGAAGCTACCTACGAGCAGTACTTC.

The chain joins TRBV18 to TRBJ2-3; TRBD1 matches at 9 bases. Looked up from germline, CDR1 is KGHSH and CDR2 is LQKENI. The CDR3 has 16 residues. J was trimmed by 4 bases and V by 1 base; bases with no gene match: 6. The CDR3 loop reads CASSPRRDRVSDTQYF. For the CDR3, the DNA is TGTGCCAGCTCACCACGACGGGACAGGGTTTCAGATACGCAGTATTTT. Full variable domain (remainder filled in from reference TRBV18 and TRBJ2-3): NAGVMQNPRHLVRRRGQEARLRCSPMKGHSHVYWYRQLPEEGLKFMVYLQKENIIDESGMPKERFSAEFPKEGPSILRIQQVVRGDSAAYFCASSPRRDRVSDTQYFGPGTRLTVL.

The chain is built from TRBV14 and TRBJ1-1; D perhaps matches TRBD1 (5 bases). The V and J ends lost 2 bases and 1 base respectively, with 11 bases between them. Germline lookup yields CDR1 SGHDN and CDR2 FVKESK. The CDR3 extends over 15 amino acids. The CDR3, as DNA: TGTGCCAGCAGCCAACAGACAGCGCAGAACACTGAAGCTTTCTTT. This gives the protein CASSQQTAQNTEAFF. Drawing the rest from reference TRBV14 and TRBJ1-1, the complete variable domain is EAGVTQFPSHSVIEKGQTVTLRCDPISGHDNLYWYRRVMGKEIKFLLHFVKESKQDESGMPNNRFLAERTGGTYSTLKVQPAELEDSGVYFCASSQQTAQNTEAFFGQGTRLTVV.

This clonotype was detected a few times. The J gene is TRBJ1-6, the V gene TRBV7-8; 8 bases align to TRBD1. Looked up from germline, CDR1 is SGHVS and CDR2 is FQNEAQ. The CDR3 consists of 14 residues. Trimming removed 6 bases from V and 10 bases from J; junction bases left unmatched: 8. The CDR3 DNA follows: TGTGCCAGCAGGTTTCCGGGACAGGAGTCACCCCTCCACTTT. Its protein is CASRFPGQESPLHF.

This clonotype was seen a single time. The chain combines TRBV10-3 with TRBJ2-3, with a possible D match to TRBD2 (5 bases). Germline CDR1 reads ENHRY; CDR2 reads SYGVKD. Trimming stripped 9 bases from V and 3 bases from J, with 10 bases between. The CDR3 sequence is 12 residues long. The CDR3 DNA sequence: TGTGCCATTTCGGACTCTACAGATACGCAGTATTTT. Protein: CAISDSTDTQYF.

The chain has TRBV20-1 and TRBJ2-1; no clear D gene. V was pared by 6 bases and J by 0 bases, with 9 bases between. Germline V gene data show CDR1 as DFQATT and CDR2 as SNEGSKA (reference sequence). This CDR3 contains 13 residues. Here the CDR3 DNA reads TGCAGTGCCCCCCGCCCCTCCTACAATGAGCAGTTCTTC. It is translated as CSAPRPSYNEQFF.

This clonotype was picked up many times. The CDR3 reads CASSSAGTYEQYF. The CDR3 DNA is TGTGCCAGCAGCTCTGCGGGGACCTACGAGCAGTACTTC. The chain combines TRBV7-6 with TRBJ2-7, with D possibly being TRBD2 (6 bases). The V end lost 4 bases, the J end lost 2 bases, and 9 bases lay between the germline ends. Germline V gives CDR1 SGHVS, CDR2 FNYEAQ. The CDR3 covers 13 residues. The whole variable domain, filled in from reference TRBV7-6 and TRBJ2-7, reads GAGVSQSPRYKVTKRGQDVALRCDPISGHVSLYWYRQALGQGPEFLTYFNYEAQQDKSGLPNDRFSAERPEGSISTLTIQRTEQRDSAMYRCASSSAGTYEQYFGPGTRLTVT.

The sample holds a few counts of this clonotype. The chain joins TRBV7-8 to TRBJ2-7; TRBD2 is a possible D gene (6 bases). Between the trimmed V and J ends, which lost 5 bases and 6 bases, there was a span of 11 bases. Per germline, CDR1 SGHVS and CDR2 FQNEAQ. This CDR3 region has 12 residues. Here the CDR3 reads CASSARGFEQYF. The CDR3 DNA reads as TGTGCCAGCAGCGCACGGGGGTTCGAGCAGTACTTC. The whole variable domain, filled in from reference TRBV7-8 and TRBJ2-7, reads GAGVSQSPRYKVAKRGQDVALRCDPISGHVSLFWYQQALGQGPEFLTYFQNEAQLDKSGLPSDRFFAERPEGSVSTLKIQRTQQEDSAVYLCASSARGFEQYFGPGTRLTVT.

V is TRBV6-5 and J is TRBJ1-6; tentatively, D is TRBD1 (5 bases). This CDR3 has 17 residues. The V gene lost 0 bases and the J gene lost 0 bases, with 9 bases spanning the gap. The germline gives CDR1 MNHEY, CDR2 SVGAGI. Written as DNA, the CDR3 is TGTGCCAGCAGTTACTCTTCAGGGAACTCCTATAATTCACCCCTCCACTTT. This sequence encodes CASSYSSGNSYNSPLHF.

The table lists this clonotype with many counts. V and J are TRBV6-1 and TRBJ1-1, with D tentatively TRBD1 (5 bases). CDR3 length: 14 residues. CDR1 MNHNS and CDR2 SASEGT come from the germline V gene. V lost 6 bases to trimming and J lost 2 bases, with 13 bases between them. The CDR3 spells CASRGRGNNTEAFF. DNA for the CDR3: TGTGCCAGCAGAGGGAGGGGTAACAACACTGAAGCTTTCTTT.

The rearrangement joins TRBV6-5 to TRBJ2-2, with TRBD2 matching over 9 bases. Trimming at V came to 9 bases and at J to 2 bases, leaving 4 bases not matched to a gene. The CDR3 loop spans 14 amino acids. The germline gives CDR1 MNHEY, CDR2 SVGAGI. The CDR3 DNA follows: TGTGCCAGTTATAGCGGGGGTAACACCGGGGAGCTGTTTTTT. This gives the protein CASYSGGNTGELFF.

This clonotype appeared a few times. The rearrangement joins TRBV20-1 to TRBJ2-7, with D perhaps matching TRBD1 or TRBD2 (5 bases each). V lost 1 base and J 2 bases, leaving 12 bases between the germline ends. There are 14 residues in the CDR3. Germline V lookup: CDR1 DFQATT, CDR2 SNEGSKA (reference sequence). CDR3 amino acids: CSARGDPPAYEQYF. DNA for the CDR3: TGCAGTGCTAGAGGGGACCCGCCGGCCTACGAGCAGTACTTC.

This clonotype has more than one count but fewer than ten. The chain employs TRBV7-6 and TRBJ2-1; 9 bases match TRBD2. The CDR3 extends over 14 amino acids. J was trimmed by 7 bases and V by 1 base; bases with no gene match: 2. Germline V CDR1 and CDR2: SGHVS, FNYEAQ. The CDR3 here is CASSLGLAENEQFF. CDR3 coding DNA: TGTGCCAGCAGCTTAGGACTAGCGGAAAATGAGCAGTTCTTC.